This TCR beta chain is from a study of identical twins. General study findings and limits: The study found that models underestimated out-of-frame TCR alpha sharing in monozygotic twins.

In its sample, this clonotype was seen many times. Antigen unknown. Using its own MiXCR run on the 5' RACE reads, TCRdb lists one record per CDR3 protein. In the table there are hundreds of thousands of distinct CDR3 sequences, roughly an eighth of which are singletons. With no exceptions, donors were healthy Caucasians. The same sample was also studied in work on yellow fever vaccine responses in identical twins.

The specimen was PBMCs. The receptor was isolated from a woman aged 18-29 years in good health.

The CDR3: CASSQESSGNNADEQFF. The DNA of the CDR3 is TGTGCCAGCAGCCAAGAATCAAGCGGGAACAACGCCGATGAGCAGTTCTTC. The gene calls are TRBV4-2 and TRBJ2-1; 7 bases align to TRBD2. J gave up 8 bases and V 0 bases, and 13 bases lay outside the gene matches. Germline CDR1 and CDR2: LGHNA and YNFKEQ. The CDR3 runs 17 residues.